Below are 32 T cell receptor beta chains sequenced from a single sample in a study of identifying expanded T cells in peripheral blood. Assay used: immunoSEQ multiplex PCR; TCRdb lists only in-frame clones, some missing. The data hold around 85,000 clones, with more than 75% observed a single time. The sequenced sample was blood. The receptor set was obtained from a person aged 18 to 75 in good health.

This clone was observed once. In DNA form, the CDR3 reads TGTGCCAGCAGCCAAAGTGGAACCGGGACCTCCTATGAAGCTTTCTTT. It yields the protein CASSQSGTGTSYEAFF. The gene calls are TRBV4-2 and TRBJ1-1; a weak D match, TRBD1 (5 bases). Germline CDR1 LGHNA, CDR2 YNFKEQ. The CDR3 consists of 16 residues. Trimming cost V 2 bases and J 7 bases, with 20 bases left between them.

The chain has TRBV4-3 and TRBJ2-3; the D call may be TRBD1 or TRBD2 (6 bases each). This CDR3 spans 17 amino acids. Trimming left V 0 bases short and J 10 bases short, with 23 bases between. The V gene's germline CDR1 is LGHNA and CDR2 YSLEER. The CDR3 reads CASSQDIGGRASKAQYF. Here the CDR3 DNA reads TGCGCCAGCAGCCAAGATATCGGGGGCCGGGCATCCAAGGCGCAGTATTTT.

The chain carries TRBV29-1 and TRBJ1-1, with unresolved D. Germline-derived CDR1 and CDR2 are SQVTM and ANQGSEA. V lost 8 bases, J lost 8 bases, and 24 bases lay in between. This CDR3 is built from 14 residues. The CDR3 is CSIEKQYGTGEAFF. In DNA, the CDR3 is TGCAGCATCGAGAAGCAGTATGGAACTGGGGAAGCTTTCTTT.

The chain is built from TRBV5-5 and TRBJ1-2; 7 bases fit TRBD1. Trimming cost V 1 base and J 2 bases; bases outside gene matches: 5. Germline V gives CDR1 SGHKS, CDR2 YYEKEE (reference sequence). This CDR3 spans 15 amino acids. The CDR3: CASSLTGGQNYGYTF. CDR3 coding DNA: TGTGCCAGCAGCTTGACTGGGGGACAGAACTATGGCTACACCTTC. The variable domain in full, completed from reference TRBV5-5 and TRBJ1-2, reads DAGVTQSPTHLIKTRGQQVTLRCSPISGHKSVSWYQQVLGQGPQFIFQYYEKEERGRGNFPDRFSARQFPNYSSELNVNALLLGDSALYLCASSLTGGQNYGYTFGSGTRLTVV.

This chain links TRBV5-1 with TRBJ1-2; 9 bases fit TRBD1. J was trimmed by 4 bases and V by 4 bases; bases with no gene match: 8. The V gene's germline CDR1 is SGHRS and CDR2 YFSETQ. This CDR3 comprises 15 residues. The CDR3 protein is CASSKGQGDSYGYTF. CDR3 coding DNA: TGCGCCAGCAGCAAGGGACAGGGCGATTCCTATGGCTACACCTTC.

The chain uses TRBV9 and TRBJ2-5; possible D gene TRBD2, 5 bases. V lost 0 bases, J lost 4 bases, and 13 bases lay in between. Germline V gene sequence: CDR1 SGDLS, CDR2 YYNGEE. The CDR3 covers 15 residues. CDR3 DNA sequence: TGTGCCAGCAGCGTAGGCCAAGCAAGCGGAGAGACCCAGTACTTC. Translation gives CASSVGQASGETQYF.

V gene TRBV5-4 combines with J gene TRBJ2-3; D not resolved. CDR1 is SGHNT, CDR2 YYREEE, per germline (reference sequence). The V gene lost 0 bases and the J gene lost 3 bases, with 5 bases spanning the gap. The CDR3 is 13 residues long. The CDR3: CASSLELTDTQYF. The CDR3 bases are TGTGCCAGCAGCTTGGAGCTGACAGATACGCAGTATTTT. Full variable domain (rest looked up from reference TRBV5-4 and TRBJ2-3): ETGVTQSPTHLIKTRGQQVTLRCSSQSGHNTVSWYQQALGQGPQFIFQYYREEENGRGNFPPRFSGLQFPNYSSELNVNALELDDSALYLCASSLELTDTQYFGPGTRLTVL.

The CDR3 DNA reads as TGTGCCACCAGCGACCCGGAGGGGGTCTCTGGAAACACCATATATTTT. This encodes CATSDPEGVSGNTIYF. The rearrangement uses TRBV15 and TRBJ1-3, with D possibly matching TRBD1 (6 bases). This CDR3 comprises 16 residues. The ends were cut back, 5 bases at V and 0 bases at J, with 14 bases in the middle. Germline V gives CDR1 LNHNV, CDR2 YYDKDF (reference sequence).

This chain links TRBV27 with TRBJ1-2; D is unresolved. V was cut by 7 bases and J by 2 bases, with 11 bases left in between. This CDR3 contains 13 residues. The germline V gene has CDR1 MNHEY and CDR2 SMNVEV (reference sequence). In nucleotides, the CDR3 is TGTGCCAGCAAATTCGGCGGGAACTATGGCTACACCTTC. Translated, it gives CASKFGGNYGYTF.

The gene calls are TRBV19 and TRBJ2-2; 9 bases map to TRBD2. Trimming at V came to 3 bases and at J to 3 bases, leaving 17 bases not matched to a gene. The CDR3 has 20 amino acids. Germline V gene data show CDR1 as LNHDA and CDR2 as SQIVND (reference sequence). The chain's CDR3 is CASSISPTGTSIFDTGELFF. Here the CDR3 DNA reads TGTGCCAGTAGTATTTCCCCGACCGGGACTAGCATCTTCGACACCGGGGAGCTGTTTTTT.

V gene TRBV19 combines with J gene TRBJ1-5; D perhaps matches TRBD1 (6 bases). Germline V gene lookup returns CDR1 LNHDA and CDR2 SQIVND (reference sequence). CDR3 length equals 15 residues. V dropped 6 bases and J dropped 6 bases, with 18 bases sitting between them. The DNA of the CDR3 is TGTGCCAGTAGAATCGTACAGGGTGGTAGTCAGCCCCAGCATTTT. As protein: CASRIVQGGSQPQHF.

The gene calls are TRBV7-9 and TRBJ2-5, with TRBD2 matching over 12 bases. J gave up 5 bases and V 4 bases, and 5 bases lay outside the gene matches. There are 15 residues in the CDR3. CDR1 is SEHNR, CDR2 FQNEAQ, per germline (reference sequence). CDR3 coding DNA: TGTGCCAGCAGCTCCCTCGGACTAGCGGGGGAGACCCAGTACTTC. The encoded protein is CASSSLGLAGETQYF.

This chain uses TRBV7-2 with TRBJ2-5; 12 bases line up with TRBD2. J was trimmed by 5 bases and V by 6 bases; bases with no gene match: 4. The CDR3 is 14 amino acids. CDR1 SGHTA and CDR2 FQGNSA come from the germline V gene. The CDR3 sequence is CASSNGTSGETQYF. The CDR3 DNA sequence: TGTGCCAGCAGTAATGGGACTAGCGGGGAGACCCAGTACTTC. The whole variable domain, filled in from reference TRBV7-2 and TRBJ2-5, reads GAGVSQSPSNKVTEKGKDVELRCDPISGHTALYWYRQSLGQGLEFLIYFQGNSAPDKSGLPSDRFSAERTGGSVSTLTIQRTQQEDSAVYLCASSNGTSGETQYFGPGTRLLVL.

Only one count was recorded for this clone. The rearrangement uses TRBV18 and TRBJ2-7; 8 bases align to TRBD1. Germline-derived CDR1 and CDR2 are KGHSH and LQKENI. The CDR3 loop spans 13 amino acids. V shed 3 bases, J shed 4 bases, and the junction held 2 bases outside the gene matches. CDR3 amino acids: CASSPGQEYEQYF. CDR3 bases: TGTGCCAGCTCACCGGGACAGGAGTACGAGCAGTACTTC. The whole variable domain, remainder taken from reference TRBV18 and TRBJ2-7, is NAGVMQNPRHLVRRRGQEARLRCSPMKGHSHVYWYRQLPEEGLKFMVYLQKENIIDESGMPKERFSAEFPKEGPSILRIQQVVRGDSAAYFCASSPGQEYEQYFGPGTRLTVT.

V and J are TRBV9 and TRBJ2-7, with TRBD2 identical over 8 bases. Germline V gene lookup returns CDR1 SGDLS and CDR2 YYNGEE. J lost 2 bases, V lost 0 bases, and 7 bases had no gene match. The CDR3 loop spans 16 amino acids. The CDR3 DNA sequence: TGTGCCAGCAGCGTAGAGGCAGCGGGAGTTGCCTACGAGCAGTACTTC. Amino acid sequence: CASSVEAAGVAYEQYF.

Here the CDR3 DNA reads TGTGCCACCAGCAGAGAAGAGACCCAGTACTTC. This gives the protein CATSREETQYF. The chain is built from TRBV15 and TRBJ2-5, with D uncertain. The V end was cut by 0 bases, the J end by 4 bases, with 0 bases between. CDR1 LNHNV and CDR2 YYDKDF come from the germline V gene (reference sequence). CDR3 length equals 11 residues.

The genes are TRBV2 and TRBJ2-7; no clear D. V was pared by 1 base and J by 3 bases, with 10 bases between. Germline loops: CDR1 SNHLY, CDR2 FYNNEI. The CDR3 is made up of 14 amino acids. CDR3 sequence reads: CASSEDLGVYEQYF. DNA of the CDR3: TGTGCCAGCAGTGAAGACTTAGGAGTCTACGAGCAGTACTTC. Using reference TRBV2 and TRBJ2-7 for the parts outside the CDR3, the full variable domain is EPEVTQTPSHQVTQMGQEVILRCVPISNHLYFYWYRQILGQKVEFLVSFYNNEISEKSEIFDDQFSVERPDGSNFTLKIRSTKLEDSAMYFCASSEDLGVYEQYFGPGTRLTVT.

Only a few counts were recorded for this clone. The chain joins TRBV5-1 to TRBJ2-1; 9 bases fit TRBD1. Germline V lookup: CDR1 SGHRS, CDR2 YFSETQ. Germline trimming cut 4 bases from V and 2 bases from J; bases unmatched to any gene: 4. CDR3 length: 15 residues. This CDR3 reads CASSVTGGAYNEQFF. For the CDR3, the DNA is TGCGCCAGCAGCGTAACAGGGGGCGCCTACAATGAGCAGTTCTTC.

The chain carries TRBV19 and TRBJ2-1, with 11 nucleotides matching TRBD2. Trimming at V came to 3 bases and at J to 3 bases, leaving 1 base not matched to a gene. Germline values: CDR1 LNHDA, CDR2 SQIVND (reference sequence). The CDR3 is 15 residues long. CDR3 protein: CASSMGTSGYNEQFF. CDR3 DNA: TGTGCCAGTAGTATGGGGACTAGCGGCTACAATGAGCAGTTCTTC.

The chain uses TRBV18 and TRBJ1-3; D gene uncertain. V shed 3 bases and J shed 0 bases, with 12 bases lying between them. Per the germline V gene, CDR1 is KGHSH and CDR2 is LQKENI. The CDR3 length is 16 residues. DNA for the CDR3: TGTGCCAGCTCACCCCTCCGGGCCCACTCTGGAAACACCATATATTTT. Residues: CASSPLRAHSGNTIYF.

This clone occurred once. The CDR3 DNA follows: TGTGCCACCAGCAGAGATGACCAGGGGGGAGCAGATACGCAGTATTTT. Translating it yields CATSRDDQGGADTQYF. The rearrangement uses TRBV15 and TRBJ2-3; perhaps TRBD1 as D (7 bases). V was clipped by 0 bases and J by 4 bases, with 14 bases between them. CDR3 length equals 16 residues. CDR1 is LNHNV and CDR2 is YYDKDF in the germline V gene (reference sequence).

The rearrangement uses TRBV27 and TRBJ2-7; D possibly corresponds to TRBD1 (6 bases). Germline CDR1 and CDR2: MNHEY and SMNVEV (reference sequence). V was trimmed by 5 bases and J by 4 bases, leaving 6 bases between them. The CDR3 has 11 residues. The CDR3, as DNA: TGTGCCAGCAGTACAGGGTACGAGCAGTACTTC. This translates into CASSTGYEQYF.

The rearrangement joins TRBV6-6 to TRBJ1-2; 7 nucleotides line up with TRBD1. The CDR3 is made up of 11 amino acids. Per germline, CDR1 MNHNY and CDR2 SVGAGI (reference sequence). The V segment lost 10 bases and the J segment 4 bases; nucleotides outside the gene matches: 3. For the CDR3, the DNA is TGTGCCACGGAGGGGGCCTATGGCTACACCTTC. It codes for CATEGAYGYTF.

The table lists this clone with a count of one. The chain carries TRBV19 and TRBJ1-4; D unresolved. V was clipped by 4 bases and J by 1 base, with 13 bases between them. Germline-derived CDR1 and CDR2 are LNHDA and SQIVND (reference sequence). The CDR3 runs to 16 residues. CDR3 DNA: TGTGCCAGTAGTAACCGGTTGTTGGGAACTAATGAAAAACTGTTTTTT. Amino acids: CASSNRLLGTNEKLFF.

The rearrangement uses TRBV4-3 and TRBJ1-4; TRBD1 is a possible D gene (6 bases). This CDR3 has 15 residues. With 3 bases removed from V and 2 bases from J, the gap between germline ends came to 10 bases. Per the germline V gene, CDR1 is LGHNA and CDR2 is YSLEER. Here the CDR3 reads CASSHRTATNEKLFF. CDR3 sequence (DNA): TGCGCCAGCAGCCACAGGACAGCCACTAATGAAAAACTGTTTTTT.

This chain uses TRBV5-6 with TRBJ2-7; tentative D call: TRBD2 (7 bases). The germline V gene encodes CDR1 SGHDT and CDR2 YYEEEE. V was shortened by 4 bases and J by 2 bases, with 16 bases between the two germline ends. CDR3 length: 15 residues. CDR3 loop: CASSPRGGATYEQYF. DNA for the CDR3: TGTGCCAGCAGCCCCCGAGGGGGGGCGACCTACGAGCAGTACTTC.

This clone was seen a handful of times. V gene TRBV6-6 combines with J gene TRBJ2-5, with 11 bases matching TRBD2. The CDR3 spans 15 residues. Losses at the gene ends were 11 bases for V and 5 bases for J; bases not matched to a gene: 13. CDR1 MNHNY and CDR2 SVGAGI come from the germline V gene (reference sequence). The DNA of the CDR3 is TGTGCCGGACGTGGAACTAGCGGGGGCGGGGAGACCCAGTACTTC. This gives the protein CAGRGTSGGGETQYF.

The J gene is TRBJ1-1, the V gene TRBV30; D uncertain. Trimming cost V 0 bases and J 12 bases, with 17 bases left between them. Germline V gives CDR1 GTSNPN, CDR2 SVGIG (reference sequence). The CDR3 length is 13 residues. CDR3 bases: TGTGCCTGGAGTGTACTAGGTGTATCGAGAACTTTCTTT. Translation gives CAWSVLGVSRTFF.

This clone was observed once. This chain joins TRBV15 and TRBJ1-5; 9 bases match TRBD1. The CDR3 covers 16 residues. Germline CDR1 is LNHNV and CDR2 is YYDKDF (reference sequence). J lost 4 bases, V lost 8 bases, and 12 bases had no gene match. The CDR3 region is CATQAIYRGRNQPQHF. Written as DNA, the CDR3 is TGTGCCACCCAAGCGATTTACAGGGGGCGAAATCAGCCCCAGCATTTT.

This rearrangement joins TRBV2 to TRBJ1-5; weak D call: TRBD1 (5 bases). Germline V gene sequence: CDR1 SNHLY, CDR2 FYNNEI. V gave up 3 bases and J gave up 4 bases, with 10 bases separating them. The CDR3 spans 14 residues. The CDR3 reads CASSDNDRNQPQHF. The CDR3, as DNA: TGTGCCAGCAGTGACAATGACAGAAATCAGCCCCAGCATTTT.

V is TRBV29-1 and J is TRBJ2-1; 8 bases fit TRBD1. The germline V gene has CDR1 SQVTM and CDR2 ANQGSEA. The CDR3 has 12 amino acids. V was pared by 6 bases and J by 4 bases, with 2 bases of the junction left unmatched. The DNA for the CDR3 is TGCAGCGTGGACAGGGATTACAATGAGCAGTTCTTC. Protein sequence: CSVDRDYNEQFF.

V is TRBV6-1 and J is TRBJ1-3; 9 nucleotides match TRBD1. The CDR3 spans 19 residues. Losses at the gene ends were 2 bases for V and 0 bases for J; bases not matched to a gene: 11. Germline V gene sequence: CDR1 MNHNS, CDR2 SASEGT. The CDR3 coding sequence is TGTGCCAGCAGTGAATGGGGTTTAGGGACAGGGTACTCTGGAAACACCATATATTTT. Translation gives CASSEWGLGTGYSGNTIYF.